The 25 T cell receptor beta chains reported below all come from one sample, sequenced in a study of cytomegalovirus exposure and HLA in healthy donors. 13 Jbeta primers and 60 Vbeta primers were used for the PCR. Here immunoSEQ multiplex PCR was the method, and the copy in TCRdb shows in-frame clones only, minus some. The data contain about 190,000 clones, 75% to 80% of them seen just once; the ten biggest clones take up 12% to 15%. Sequencing input: PBMCs. Every receptor here comes from a woman aged 30 to 39 in good health and CMV-seropositive.

This clone occurred once. The CDR3 spells CASSFTGNNGYTF. CDR3 coding DNA: TGTGCCAGCAGTTTTACGGGGAATAATGGCTACACCTTC. The V and J genes are TRBV27 and TRBJ1-2; D is undetermined. V was pared by 3 bases and J by 6 bases, with 11 bases between. CDR1 and CDR2 from the germline V gene are MNHEY and SMNVEV (reference sequence). The CDR3 contains 13 residues.

The V and J genes are TRBV29-1 and TRBJ1-1, with 7 bases identical to TRBD1. There are 11 residues in the CDR3. Trimming cost V 7 bases and J 3 bases; bases outside gene matches: 2. Germline values: CDR1 SQVTM, CDR2 ANQGSEA. The CDR3 DNA follows: TGCAGCGCCAGGGGGGACACTGAAGCTTTCTTT. Translated, it gives CSARGDTEAFF.

The gene calls are TRBV6-6 and TRBJ2-5; D is perhaps TRBD1 (6 bases). The length of the CDR3 is 13 residues. Germline V gene data show CDR1 as MNHNY and CDR2 as SVGAGI (reference sequence). Trimming stripped 5 bases from V and 3 bases from J, with 10 bases between. CDR3 coding DNA: TGTGCCAGCAGTATAAACAGGGAAGAGACCCAGTACTTC. Its protein product is CASSINREETQYF.

The genes are TRBV27 and TRBJ1-2, with TRBD1 matching 8 bases. V trimming: 1 base; J trimming: 4 bases; junction bases outside the gene matches: 11. CDR1 and CDR2 (germline): MNHEY, SMNVEV (reference sequence). This CDR3 is 17 amino acids long. The DNA for the CDR3 is TGTGCCAGCAGTTTATTGTTCGACAGGGGCCTAATCTATGGCTACACCTTC. It codes for CASSLLFDRGLIYGYTF.

This sequence joins TRBV5-1 and TRBJ2-2, with 12 positions matching TRBD2. Germline V CDR1 and CDR2: SGHRS, YFSETQ. There are 15 residues in the CDR3. V trimming: 8 bases; J trimming: 7 bases; junction bases outside the gene matches: 9. The DNA for the CDR3 is TGCGCCAGTTCGGGACTAGCGGGCTACGGCGGGGAGCTGTTTTTT. This codes for CASSGLAGYGGELFF.

The rearrangement joins TRBV9 to TRBJ2-7; 8 bases match TRBD1. Trimming cost V 0 bases and J 6 bases; bases outside gene matches: 5. Germline V gene lookup returns CDR1 SGDLS and CDR2 YYNGEE. This CDR3 spans 14 amino acids. CDR3 residues: CASSVAPGGTEQYF. The DNA of the CDR3 is TGTGCCAGCAGCGTAGCTCCAGGGGGCACCGAGCAGTACTTC.

The chain couples TRBV28 to TRBJ2-3, with 8 bases matching TRBD1. This CDR3 is 14 amino acids long. With V trimmed by 4 bases and J by 3 bases, 3 bases remained unmatched. Germline V gene sequence: CDR1 MDHEN, CDR2 SYDVKM. CDR3 DNA sequence: TGTGCCAGCAGTTCCCGGACAGGGACAGATACGCAGTATTTT. Protein sequence: CASSSRTGTDTQYF.

This clone has a handful of counts. The chain carries TRBV18 and TRBJ1-1; a possible D gene is TRBD1 (6 bases). V was pared by 2 bases and J by 3 bases, with 22 bases between. Germline lookup yields CDR1 KGHSH and CDR2 LQKENI. The CDR3 sequence is 18 residues long. CDR3 coding DNA: TGTGCCAGCTCACCAATGGTCACCGGGACAAGGAAGGACACTGAAGCTTTCTTT. Its protein product is CASSPMVTGTRKDTEAFF.

The chain has TRBV2 and TRBJ2-1; 10 bases are a match to TRBD2. After removal of 7 bases from V and 9 bases from J, the junction contained 9 bases not matched to a gene. This CDR3 region has 14 residues. Germline values: CDR1 SNHLY, CDR2 FYNNEI. The CDR3 nucleotides are TGTGCCAGCAAGGAGCGGGGGGGCCAGCGTGAGCAGTTCTTC. This encodes CASKERGGQREQFF.

The chain has TRBV9 and TRBJ2-1, with D tentatively TRBD2 (6 bases). V lost 0 bases and J lost 7, with 14 bases in between. Germline lookup yields CDR1 SGDLS and CDR2 YYNGEE. This CDR3 is 15 amino acids long. The CDR3 sequence is CASSVGAGAGNEQFF. CDR3 DNA: TGTGCCAGCAGCGTAGGAGCGGGCGCGGGAAATGAGCAGTTCTTC.

V is TRBV18 and J is TRBJ1-1, with D perhaps matching TRBD1 (6 bases). The germline V gene encodes CDR1 KGHSH and CDR2 LQKENI. Trimming cost V 6 bases and J 1 base, with 12 bases left between them. The CDR3 has 14 amino acids. Here the CDR3 DNA reads TGTGCCAGCTCTAGGACAGCCGAGAACACTGAAGCTTTCTTT. Translation: CASSRTAENTEAFF.

The rearrangement joins TRBV7-9 to TRBJ2-5; TRBD1 matches 9 bases. Germline V lookup: CDR1 SEHNR, CDR2 FQNEAQ (reference sequence). The CDR3 extends over 16 amino acids. With V trimmed by 5 bases and J by 4 bases, 11 bases remained unmatched. DNA for the CDR3: TGTGCCAGCAGCCTCCGGGACAGGGAAATTCGAGAGACCCAGTACTTC. Translation: CASSLRDREIRETQYF. The complete variable domain, with remaining parts taken from reference TRBV7-9 and TRBJ2-5, reads DTGVSQNPRHKITKRGQNVTFRCDPISEHNRLYWYRQTLGQGPEFLTYFQNEAQLEKSRLLSDRFSAERPKGSFSTLEIQRTEQGDSAMYLCASSLRDREIRETQYFGPGTRLLVL.

A single count supports this clone. The chain carries TRBV4-2 and TRBJ2-5; TRBD2 matches at 8 bases. The CDR3 runs to 16 residues. V shed 0 bases, J shed 4 bases, and the junction held 7 bases outside the gene matches. Per the germline V gene, CDR1 is LGHNA and CDR2 is YNFKEQ. CDR3 DNA: TGTGCCAGCAGCCAAGACCCCCGGGGGGGCCGAGAGACCCAGTACTTC. Translating it yields CASSQDPRGGRETQYF.

This clone was counted a single time. The chain recombines TRBV6-1 with TRBJ2-3; 8 nucleotides agree with TRBD2. This CDR3 is built from 17 residues. V lost 4 bases to trimming and J lost 0 bases; unmatched junction nucleotides: 9. CDR1 is MNHNS, CDR2 SASEGT, per germline. DNA of the CDR3: TGTGCCAGCAGTGCCGGCGGGGGGCGGGGGAGCACAGATACGCAGTATTTT. Protein sequence: CASSAGGGRGSTDTQYF.

The genes are TRBV6-5 and TRBJ2-1; D possibly corresponds to TRBD1 (6 bases). Trimming shortened V by 7 bases and J by 8 bases, and 15 bases separated the two germline ends. Germline assignment: CDR1 MNHEY and CDR2 SVGAGI. The CDR3 loop spans 13 amino acids. The CDR3 nucleotides read TGTGCCAGCATGGGACACTTTACCGATGAGCAGTTCTTC. This codes for CASMGHFTDEQFF.

The CDR3 protein is CASRTVSQPQHF. For the CDR3, the DNA is TGTGCCAGCAGGACAGTTAGTCAGCCCCAGCATTTT. The chain carries TRBV28 and TRBJ1-5; D may be TRBD1 (5 bases). This CDR3 region has 12 residues. Trimming removed 6 bases at V and 6 bases at J, with 9 bases between. The germline V gene encodes CDR1 MDHEN and CDR2 SYDVKM. Full variable domain (remainder filled in from reference TRBV28 and TRBJ1-5): DVKVTQSSRYLVKRTGEKVFLECVQDMDHENMFWYRQDPGLGLRLIYFSYDVKMKEKGDIPEGYSVSREKKERFSLILESASTNQTSMYLCASRTVSQPQHFGDGTRLSIL.

The rearrangement links TRBV21-1 to TRBJ2-1; the table's D call, TRBD2, was not checked against the DNA. TRBV21-1 is a pseudogene locus. This CDR3 spans 13 amino acids. CDR3 DNA sequence: TGTGCCAGCACTGTCCGGGATAGAAATGAGCAGTTCTTC. This encodes CASTVRDRNEQFF.

V is TRBV6-1 and J is TRBJ2-7; 8 bases fit TRBD2. The CDR3 contains 14 residues. Unmatched junction bases numbered 8, after V lost 8 bases and J lost 2 bases. Germline V gene sequence: CDR1 MNHNS, CDR2 SASEGT. As DNA, the CDR3 is TGTGCCAGCGCCTCGGGGGGGGAGGCCTACGAGCAGTACTTC. Translation gives CASASGGEAYEQYF.

The chain combines TRBV7-2 with TRBJ1-1, with D possibly matching TRBD1 (5 bases). CDR1 is SGHTA and CDR2 is FQGNSA in the germline V gene. The CDR3 extends over 15 amino acids. Between the trimmed V and J ends, which lost 5 bases and 1 base, there was a span of 14 bases. This CDR3 is CASSLTQGWNTEAFF. CDR3 nucleotide sequence: TGTGCCAGCAGCCTAACCCAGGGATGGAACACTGAAGCTTTCTTT.

The chain uses TRBV2 and TRBJ2-2, with D possibly being TRBD2 (6 bases). This CDR3 contains 14 residues. Trimming shortened V by 8 bases and J by 1 base, and 11 bases separated the two germline ends. Germline lookup yields CDR1 SNHLY and CDR2 FYNNEI. The DNA of the CDR3 is TGTGCCAGCGGGGCGGGACTGAACACCGGGGAGCTGTTTTTT. It translates to CASGAGLNTGELFF. Full variable domain (outside the CDR3, taken from reference TRBV2 and TRBJ2-2): EPEVTQTPSHQVTQMGQEVILRCVPISNHLYFYWYRQILGQKVEFLVSFYNNEISEKSEIFDDQFSVERPDGSNFTLKIRSTKLEDSAMYFCASGAGLNTGELFFGEGSRLTVL.

This chain joins TRBV6-1 and TRBJ1-5; possible D gene TRBD1, 6 bases. This CDR3 is built from 15 residues. Germline loops: CDR1 MNHNS, CDR2 SASEGT. With 5 bases removed from V and 0 bases from J, the gap between germline ends came to 11 bases. Here the CDR3 reads CASSKQGLSNQPQHF. The CDR3 bases are TGTGCCAGCAGTAAACAGGGTCTTAGCAATCAGCCCCAGCATTTT.

The chain links TRBV28 to TRBJ2-1; TRBD2 aligns across 13 bases. V lost 4 bases and J lost 9; bases outside the gene matches: 6. The CDR3 has 15 residues. CDR1 and CDR2 (germline): MDHEN, SYDVKM. The CDR3 spells CASSSTSGRAGEQFF. The CDR3 DNA is TGTGCCAGCAGTTCAACTAGCGGGAGGGCCGGTGAGCAGTTCTTC.

The chain employs TRBV18 and TRBJ1-2; tentatively, D is TRBD1 (5 bases). Between the trimmed V and J ends, which lost 3 bases and 5 bases, there was a span of 13 bases. The CDR3 sequence is 14 residues long. CDR1 is KGHSH, CDR2 LQKENI, per germline. The CDR3 bases are TGTGCCAGCTCACCCCAGGGTATTCTATATGGCTACACCTTC. Translation gives CASSPQGILYGYTF.

The gene calls are TRBV7-9 and TRBJ1-1, with D possibly being TRBD1 (5 bases). The germline gives CDR1 SEHNR, CDR2 FQNEAQ (reference sequence). This CDR3 region has 13 residues. Trimming stripped 1 base from V and 5 bases from J, with 8 bases between. The CDR3 DNA reads as TGTGCCAGCAGCTTAGTGCAGGGAACTGAAGCTTTCTTT. It codes for CASSLVQGTEAFF. The full variable domain, in which reference TRBV7-9 and TRBJ1-1 provide the parts outside the CDR3, is DTGVSQNPRHKITKRGQNVTFRCDPISEHNRLYWYRQTLGQGPEFLTYFQNEAQLEKSRLLSDRFSAERPKGSFSTLEIQRTEQGDSAMYLCASSLVQGTEAFFGQGTRLTVV.

Only a few counts were recorded for this clone. The chain carries TRBV18 and TRBJ1-5; D is perhaps TRBD1 (5 bases). V was clipped by 6 bases and J by 4 bases, with 13 bases between them. CDR1 KGHSH and CDR2 LQKENI come from the germline V gene. The CDR3 consists of 14 residues. The CDR3 region is CASSHGGRNQPQHF. The CDR3 DNA reads TGTGCCAGCTCCCACGGGGGGAGGAATCAGCCCCAGCATTTT.